This T cell receptor (beta chain) was sequenced in a study of T cells in Graves' hyperthyroidism and ophthalmopathy. Study in general: Any treatment followed the collection of peripheral blood at initial diagnosis.

Regions amplified from RNA transcripts were the TCR beta CDR3 regions. HTBI primers were employed in a first-round RT-PCR of the TCR CDR3. TCRdb itself ran the multiplex PCR reads through MiXCR, one entry per CDR3 protein. The sample carries 250,000 to 300,000 distinct CDR3 sequences, about an eighth recorded once. With 5 bases removed from V and 5 bases from J, the gap between germline ends came to 15 bases. Per germline, CDR1 SGHTA and CDR2 FQGNSA. The CDR3 sequence is 15 residues long. Comment on this clonotype: A much larger clone sits a single nucleotide away, making a read error possible.

Each 10 ml fresh peripheral blood draw supplied the PBMCs. V usage is TRBV7-2 and J usage is TRBJ2-2; D might be TRBD1 (5 bases). Sequenced material: blood. This sequence was found in a woman aged 25 to 45 with Graves' hyperthyroidism that later progressed to Graves' ophthalmopathy. The CDR3 sequence: CASSVNARQTGELFF. The CDR3 DNA reads TGTGCCAGCAGCGTCAACGCTAGACAGACCGGGGAGCTGTTTTTT. The entire variable domain, with the rest obtained from reference TRBV7-2 and TRBJ2-2, is as follows: GAGVSQSPSNKVTEKGKDVELRCDPISGHTALYWYRQSLGQGLEFLIYFQGNSAPDKSGLPSDRFSAERTGGSVSTLTIQRTQQEDSAVYLCASSVNARQTGELFFGEGSRLTVL.